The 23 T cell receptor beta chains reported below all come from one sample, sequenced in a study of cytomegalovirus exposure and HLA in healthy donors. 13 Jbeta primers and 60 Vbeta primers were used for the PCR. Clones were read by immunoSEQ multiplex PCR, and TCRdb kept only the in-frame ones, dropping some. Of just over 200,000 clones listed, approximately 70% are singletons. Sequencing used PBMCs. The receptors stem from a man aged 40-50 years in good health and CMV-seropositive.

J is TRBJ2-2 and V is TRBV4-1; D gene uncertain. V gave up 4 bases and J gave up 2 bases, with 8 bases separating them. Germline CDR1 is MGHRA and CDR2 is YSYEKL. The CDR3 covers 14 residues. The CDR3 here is CASSLYINTGELFF. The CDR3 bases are TGCGCCAGCAGCCTTTACATTAACACCGGGGAGCTGTTTTTT.

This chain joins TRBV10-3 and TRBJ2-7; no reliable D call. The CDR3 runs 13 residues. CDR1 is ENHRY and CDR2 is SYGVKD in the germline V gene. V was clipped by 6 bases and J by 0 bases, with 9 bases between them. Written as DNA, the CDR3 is TGTGCCATCAGCTCAGTCAGCTCCTACGAGCAGTACTTC. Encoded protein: CAISSVSSYEQYF.

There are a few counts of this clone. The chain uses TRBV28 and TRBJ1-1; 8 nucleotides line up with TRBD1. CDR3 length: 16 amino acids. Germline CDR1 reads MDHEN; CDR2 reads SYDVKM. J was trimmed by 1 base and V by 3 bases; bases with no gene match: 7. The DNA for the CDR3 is TGTGCCAGCAGTTTGTCCCAGGGGGCTAGGAACACTGAAGCTTTCTTT. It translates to CASSLSQGARNTEAFF.

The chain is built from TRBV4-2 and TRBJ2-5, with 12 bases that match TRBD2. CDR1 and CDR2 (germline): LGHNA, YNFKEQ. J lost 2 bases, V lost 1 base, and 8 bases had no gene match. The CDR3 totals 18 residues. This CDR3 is CASSQGPTTSGGQETQYF. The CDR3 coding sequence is TGTGCCAGCAGCCAAGGGCCCACGACTAGCGGGGGACAAGAGACCCAGTACTTC.

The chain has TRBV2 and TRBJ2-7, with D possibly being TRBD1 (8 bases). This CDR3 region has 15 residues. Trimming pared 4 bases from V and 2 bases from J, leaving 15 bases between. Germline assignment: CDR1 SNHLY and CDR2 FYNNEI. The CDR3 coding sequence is TGTGCCAGCAGTGGAAGCGGGACAGGCGCCTACGAGCAGTACTTC. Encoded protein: CASSGSGTGAYEQYF.

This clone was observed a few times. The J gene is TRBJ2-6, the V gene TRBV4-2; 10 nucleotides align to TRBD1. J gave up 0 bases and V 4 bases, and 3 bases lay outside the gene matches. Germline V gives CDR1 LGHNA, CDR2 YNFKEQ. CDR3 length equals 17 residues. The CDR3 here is CASSRGQGNSGANVLTF. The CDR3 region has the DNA TGTGCCAGCAGCCGGGGACAGGGGAACTCTGGGGCCAACGTCCTGACTTTC.

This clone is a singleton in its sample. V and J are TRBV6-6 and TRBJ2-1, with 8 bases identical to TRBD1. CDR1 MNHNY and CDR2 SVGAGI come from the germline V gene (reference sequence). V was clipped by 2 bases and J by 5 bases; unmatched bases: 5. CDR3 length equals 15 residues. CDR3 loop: CASSYDRGGHNEQFF. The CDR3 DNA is TGTGCCAGCAGTTACGACAGGGGTGGCCACAATGAGCAGTTCTTC.

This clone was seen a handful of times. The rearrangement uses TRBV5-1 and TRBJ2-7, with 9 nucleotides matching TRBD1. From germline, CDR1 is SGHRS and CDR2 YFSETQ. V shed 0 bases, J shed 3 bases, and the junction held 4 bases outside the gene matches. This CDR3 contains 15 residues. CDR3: CASSLAGTGRYEQYF. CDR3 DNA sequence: TGCGCCAGCAGCTTGGCCGGGACAGGGCGCTACGAGCAGTACTTC.

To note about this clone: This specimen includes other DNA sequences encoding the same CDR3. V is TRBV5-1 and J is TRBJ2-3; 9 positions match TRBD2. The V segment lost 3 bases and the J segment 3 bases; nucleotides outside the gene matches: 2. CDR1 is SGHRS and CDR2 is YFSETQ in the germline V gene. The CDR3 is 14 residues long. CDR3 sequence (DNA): TGCGCCAGCAGCTCGGGACTAGCAACAGATACGCAGTATTTT. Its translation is CASSSGLATDTQYF.

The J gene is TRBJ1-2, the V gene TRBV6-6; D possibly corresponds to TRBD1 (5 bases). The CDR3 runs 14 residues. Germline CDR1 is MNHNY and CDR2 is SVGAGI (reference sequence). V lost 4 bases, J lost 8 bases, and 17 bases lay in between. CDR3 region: CASSFLQVARGYTF. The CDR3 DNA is TGTGCCAGCAGTTTTTTACAGGTGGCCCGAGGCTACACCTTC.

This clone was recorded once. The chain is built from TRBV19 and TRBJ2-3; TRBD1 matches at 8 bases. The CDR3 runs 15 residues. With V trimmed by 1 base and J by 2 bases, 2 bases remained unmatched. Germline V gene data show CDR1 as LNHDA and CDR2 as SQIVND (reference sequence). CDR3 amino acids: CASSIAGGITDTQYF. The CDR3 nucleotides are TGTGCCAGTAGTATAGCAGGGGGCATCACAGATACGCAGTATTTT.

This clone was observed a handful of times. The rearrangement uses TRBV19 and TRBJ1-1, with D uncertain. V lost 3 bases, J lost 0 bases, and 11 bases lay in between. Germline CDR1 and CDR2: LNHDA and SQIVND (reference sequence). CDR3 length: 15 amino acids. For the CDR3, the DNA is TGTGCCAGTAGTATGGGCGCTCCCATGAACACTGAAGCTTTCTTT. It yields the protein CASSMGAPMNTEAFF.

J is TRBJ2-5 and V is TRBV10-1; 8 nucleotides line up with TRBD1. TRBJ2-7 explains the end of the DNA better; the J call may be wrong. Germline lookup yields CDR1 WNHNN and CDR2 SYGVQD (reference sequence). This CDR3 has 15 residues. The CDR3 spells CASSEGDRRLFEQYF. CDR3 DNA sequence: TGCGCCAGCAGTGAAGGGGACAGGCGGCTCTTCGAGCAGTACTTC.

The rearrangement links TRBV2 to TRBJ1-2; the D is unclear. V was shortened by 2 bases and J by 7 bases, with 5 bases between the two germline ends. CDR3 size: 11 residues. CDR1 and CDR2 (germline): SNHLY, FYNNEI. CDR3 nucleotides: TGTGCCAGCAGTGAAAATCTTGGCTACACCTTC. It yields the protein CASSENLGYTF.

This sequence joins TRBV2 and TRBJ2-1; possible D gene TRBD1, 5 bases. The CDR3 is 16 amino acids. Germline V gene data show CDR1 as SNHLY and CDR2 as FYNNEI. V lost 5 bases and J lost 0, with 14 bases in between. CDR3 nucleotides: TGTGCCAGCAGTTACACAGGCAGTAGCTCCTACAATGAGCAGTTCTTC. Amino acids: CASSYTGSSSYNEQFF.

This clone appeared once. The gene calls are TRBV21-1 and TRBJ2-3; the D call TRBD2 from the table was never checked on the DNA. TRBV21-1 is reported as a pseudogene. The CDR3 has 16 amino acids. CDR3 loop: CASSKDGPSNTDTQYF. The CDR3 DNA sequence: TGTGCCAGCAGCAAAGACGGTCCGAGCAACACAGATACGCAGTATTTT.

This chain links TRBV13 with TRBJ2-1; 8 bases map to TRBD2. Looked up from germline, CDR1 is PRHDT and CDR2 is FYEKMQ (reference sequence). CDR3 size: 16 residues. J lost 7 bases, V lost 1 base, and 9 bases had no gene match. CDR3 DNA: TGTGCCAGCAGCTTAGTTGGCGGGGGGATGTTTAATGAGCAGTTCTTC. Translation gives CASSLVGGGMFNEQFF.

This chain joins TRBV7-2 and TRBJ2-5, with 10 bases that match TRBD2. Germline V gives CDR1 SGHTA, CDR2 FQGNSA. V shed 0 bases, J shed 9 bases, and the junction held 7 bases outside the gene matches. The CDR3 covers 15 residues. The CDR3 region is CASSLADSGGAAQYF. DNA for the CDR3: TGTGCCAGCAGCTTAGCGGACAGCGGGGGGGCGGCCCAGTACTTC.

The CDR3 coding sequence is TGTGCCAGCAGCTTAGGACAGATTAATTCACCCCTCCACTTT. Protein: CASSLGQINSPLHF. The gene calls are TRBV5-6 and TRBJ1-6, with TRBD1 as a possible D gene (6 bases). Germline lookup yields CDR1 SGHDT and CDR2 YYEEEE. V lost 2 bases and J 6 bases, leaving 9 bases between the germline ends. The CDR3 spans 14 residues.

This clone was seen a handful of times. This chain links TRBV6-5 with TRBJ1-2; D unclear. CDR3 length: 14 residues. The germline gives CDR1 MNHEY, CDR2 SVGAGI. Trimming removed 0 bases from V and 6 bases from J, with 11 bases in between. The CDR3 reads CASSYSNDGDGYTF. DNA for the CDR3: TGTGCCAGCAGTTACTCCAACGACGGGGATGGCTACACCTTC.

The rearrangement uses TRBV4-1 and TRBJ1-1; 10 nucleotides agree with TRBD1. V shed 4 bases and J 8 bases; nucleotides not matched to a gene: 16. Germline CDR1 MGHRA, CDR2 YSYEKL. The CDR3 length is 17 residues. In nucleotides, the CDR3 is TGCGCCAGCAGCCTAAGATACGACAGGGGGCGCGATTCGGAAGCTTTCTTT. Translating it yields CASSLRYDRGRDSEAFF.

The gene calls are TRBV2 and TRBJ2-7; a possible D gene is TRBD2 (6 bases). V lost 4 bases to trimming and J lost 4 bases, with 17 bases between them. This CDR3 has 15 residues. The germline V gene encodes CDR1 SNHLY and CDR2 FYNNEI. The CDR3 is CASSGVAGLQYEQYF. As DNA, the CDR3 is TGTGCCAGCAGTGGCGTGGCGGGGCTACAGTACGAGCAGTACTTC.

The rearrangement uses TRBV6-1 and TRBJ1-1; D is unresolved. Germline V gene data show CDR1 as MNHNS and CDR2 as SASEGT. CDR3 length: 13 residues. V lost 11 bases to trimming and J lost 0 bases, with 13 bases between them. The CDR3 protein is CAAQRTVNTEAFF. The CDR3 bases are TGTGCCGCACAAAGGACTGTGAACACTGAAGCTTTCTTT.